The 32 T cell receptor beta chains presented below share a single source sample, sequenced in a study of cytomegalovirus exposure and HLA in healthy donors. The PCR was carried out with 60 Vbeta primers and 13 Jbeta primers. Clones were read by immunoSEQ multiplex PCR, and TCRdb kept only the in-frame ones, dropping some. The sample contains around 200,000 clones, approximately 84% of which appear only once. Sequencing used PBMCs. The receptors were gathered from a woman aged 40 to 49 in good health and CMV-seronegative.

J is TRBJ2-6 and V is TRBV2; TRBD1 might be the D (6 bases). V dropped 2 bases and J dropped 1 base, with 6 bases sitting between them. This CDR3 has 15 residues. Per the germline V gene, CDR1 is SNHLY and CDR2 is FYNNEI. CDR3: CASSEQGSGANVLTF. CDR3 coding DNA: TGTGCCAGCAGTGAACAGGGGTCTGGGGCCAACGTCCTGACTTTC.

The rearrangement links TRBV2 to TRBJ1-1, with no clear D. Between the trimmed V and J ends, which lost 3 bases and 4 bases, there was a span of 12 bases. The germline CDR1 and CDR2 sequences are SNHLY and FYNNEI. The CDR3 contains 14 residues. The chain's CDR3 is CASSDRTALTEAFF. The CDR3 nucleotides are TGTGCCAGCAGTGATCGAACCGCACTCACTGAAGCTTTCTTT.

The chain combines TRBV4-3 with TRBJ2-1; 9 bases map to TRBD2. Germline CDR1 reads LGHNA; CDR2 reads YSLEER. Trimming at V came to 0 bases and at J to 9 bases, leaving 9 bases not matched to a gene. This CDR3 has 16 residues. The CDR3 region has the DNA TGCGCCAGCAGCCAAGAAGTGGAAGCGGGGGGAGGTGAGCAGTTCTTC. It specifies CASSQEVEAGGGEQFF.

As concerns this clone: The identical CDR3 is also encoded by other nucleotide sequences in the sample. The rearrangement joins TRBV28 to TRBJ2-7; D is uncertain. The CDR3 length is 12 residues. Deletions cut 2 bases from V and 4 bases from J, with 6 bases between. The germline gives CDR1 MDHEN, CDR2 SYDVKM. CDR3 nucleotides: TGTGCCAGCAGTTTACGAGGATACGAGCAGTACTTC. Translating gives CASSLRGYEQYF.

This clone has a single count. V usage is TRBV18 and J usage is TRBJ2-1; 9 nucleotides match TRBD2. With V trimmed by 2 bases and J by 9 bases, 11 bases remained unmatched. The CDR3 spans 16 residues. Looked up from germline, CDR1 is KGHSH and CDR2 is LQKENI. The CDR3 sequence is CASSPLLAGVVSEQFF. The CDR3 region has the DNA TGTGCCAGCTCACCATTACTAGCGGGCGTGGTCAGTGAGCAGTTCTTC.

This chain links TRBV6-1 with TRBJ1-2, with 7 bases matching TRBD1. Germline lookup yields CDR1 MNHNS and CDR2 SASEGT. The CDR3 totals 14 residues. J was trimmed by 5 bases and V by 10 bases; bases with no gene match: 13. Here the CDR3 reads CATFPTGMEYGYTF. The CDR3 region has the DNA TGTGCCACTTTCCCGACAGGGATGGAGTATGGCTACACCTTC.

V gene TRBV6-6 combines with J gene TRBJ1-3; 7 bases are a match to TRBD1. Trimming removed 6 bases from V and 3 bases from J; junction bases left unmatched: 8. The CDR3 contains 15 residues. The germline gives CDR1 MNHNY, CDR2 SVGAGI (reference sequence). As DNA, the CDR3 is TGTGCCAGCAGAGGGACAGCCTGGGGTGGAAACACCATATATTTT. Translation gives CASRGTAWGGNTIYF.

CDR3 loop: CAIRTGTGDYGYTF. CDR3 bases: TGTGCCATCAGGACCGGGACGGGGGACTATGGCTACACCTTC. The chain couples TRBV10-3 to TRBJ1-2; D possibly corresponds to TRBD1 (5 bases). The CDR3 is made up of 14 amino acids. The germline CDR1 and CDR2 sequences are ENHRY and SYGVKD. Trimming removed 6 bases at V and 3 bases at J, with 14 bases between.

The chain joins TRBV6-1 to TRBJ1-5; D gene ambiguous. Germline V gives CDR1 MNHNS, CDR2 SASEGT. This CDR3 is built from 15 residues. V was shortened by 8 bases and J by 3 bases, with 17 bases between the two germline ends. The CDR3 reads CASRKAEDDNQPQHF. The DNA for the CDR3 is TGTGCCAGCCGTAAAGCGGAGGACGACAATCAGCCCCAGCATTTT.

The genes are TRBV4-3 and TRBJ1-6; D remains unclear. CDR3 length: 15 residues. Germline assignment: CDR1 LGHNA and CDR2 YSLEER. Trimming removed 0 bases at V and 7 bases at J, with 10 bases between. The DNA for the CDR3 is TGCGCCAGCAGCCAAGAGGTCCAGGAAAATTCACCCCTCCACTTT. This encodes CASSQEVQENSPLHF.

The CDR3 coding sequence is TGTGCCGGAGCTGTGTTAAAGTCTGAAGCTTTCTTT. Amino acids: CAGAVLKSEAFF. The V call is TRBV2, the J call TRBJ1-1, with D unresolved. Germline V gives CDR1 SNHLY, CDR2 FYNNEI. This CDR3 region has 12 residues. V was cut by 11 bases and J by 6 bases, with 16 bases left in between.

The genes are TRBV13 and TRBJ1-1; no clear D. The CDR3 contains 13 residues. V was shortened by 5 bases and J by 3 bases, with 10 bases between the two germline ends. Germline V gene lookup returns CDR1 PRHDT and CDR2 FYEKMQ (reference sequence). The CDR3 loop is CASSLRADTEAFF. DNA for the CDR3: TGTGCCAGCAGCCTGAGGGCGGACACTGAAGCTTTCTTT.

The chain employs TRBV5-4 and TRBJ1-2, with 8 bases fitting TRBD1. This CDR3 has 14 residues. Germline lookup yields CDR1 SGHNT and CDR2 YYREEE (reference sequence). Losses at the gene ends were 4 bases for V and 7 bases for J; bases not matched to a gene: 9. Written as DNA, the CDR3 is TGTGCCAGCAGCGGTGGTGGACAGGGTGGTGGCTACACCTTC. Translating gives CASSGGGQGGGYTF.

In the case of this clone: Its ends do not fully match the called genes, so a read error is possible. The rearrangement uses TRBV11-2 and TRBJ2-1, with D unclear. Looked up from germline, CDR1 is SGHAT and CDR2 is FQNNGV. There are 11 residues in the CDR3. CDR3 in amino acids: CASSSYYEQFF. CDR3 nucleotides: TGTGCCAGCAGCTCCTACTATGAGCAGTTCTTC. Full variable domain (missing parts from reference TRBV11-2 and TRBJ2-1): EAGVAQSPRYKIIEKRQSVAFWCNPISGHATLYWYQQILGQGPKLLIQFQNNGVVDDSQLPKDRFSAERLKGVDSTLKIQPAKLEDSAVYLCASSSYYEQFFGPGTRLTVL.

This clone appeared a few times. V and J are TRBV10-3 and TRBJ2-3; TRBD2 matches at 10 bases. Germline trimming cut 2 bases from V and 6 bases from J; bases unmatched to any gene: 14. The CDR3 is made up of 18 amino acids. Looked up from germline, CDR1 is ENHRY and CDR2 is SYGVKD. The CDR3 protein is CAISEIAGGPSGGDTQYF. The CDR3 DNA sequence: TGTGCCATCAGTGAGATAGCGGGGGGACCTAGTGGAGGGGATACGCAGTATTTT.

CDR3 sequence reads: CASSTRGQGVGDTEAFF. The CDR3 bases are TGTGCCAGCAGTACCCGAGGACAGGGCGTGGGGGACACTGAAGCTTTCTTT. The chain links TRBV7-2 to TRBJ1-1; 8 bases align to TRBD1. J was trimmed by 3 bases and V by 6 bases; bases with no gene match: 15. The CDR3 sequence is 17 residues long. Germline assignment: CDR1 SGHTA and CDR2 FQGNSA.

This chain links TRBV6-5 with TRBJ1-2; D gene ambiguous. Germline CDR1 is MNHEY and CDR2 is SVGAGI. The V end was cut by 4 bases, the J end by 6 bases, with 6 bases between. The CDR3 sequence is 11 residues long. The CDR3 protein is CASSSEDGYTF. The CDR3 DNA is TGTGCCAGCAGTTCTGAGGATGGCTACACCTTC.

The chain employs TRBV5-1 and TRBJ1-1, with D perhaps TRBD1 (6 bases). V lost 3 bases and J lost 0, with 9 bases in between. This CDR3 is 14 amino acids long. Germline V gene sequence: CDR1 SGHRS, CDR2 YFSETQ. The CDR3 region has the DNA TGCGCCAGCAGCTGGACAGCCCTGAACACTGAAGCTTTCTTT. Translated, it gives CASSWTALNTEAFF.

This rearrangement joins TRBV27 to TRBJ2-7; TRBD2 agrees at 8 bases. The CDR3 has 14 amino acids. Germline loops: CDR1 MNHEY, CDR2 SMNVEV (reference sequence). V trimming: 6 bases; J trimming: 1 base; junction bases outside the gene matches: 5. The CDR3 DNA sequence: TGTGCCAGCAGCTCCGGGACTAGATCCTACGAGCAGTACTTC. Translated, it gives CASSSGTRSYEQYF.

This clone came up once. The V and J genes are TRBV30 and TRBJ1-2, with D unresolved. The V end was cut by 1 base, the J end by 5 bases, with 11 bases between. Germline V CDR1 and CDR2: GTSNPN, SVGIG (reference sequence). This CDR3 spans 13 amino acids. Here the CDR3 reads CAWSAGETYGYTF. In DNA form, the CDR3 reads TGTGCCTGGAGTGCCGGGGAGACATATGGCTACACCTTC.

V is TRBV7-2 and J is TRBJ2-1, with 7 bases aligning to TRBD1. The CDR3 is 14 residues long. Germline CDR1 is SGHTA and CDR2 is FQGNSA. The V and J ends lost 3 bases and 2 bases, in that order; junction bases with no gene match: 1. DNA for the CDR3: TGTGCCAGCAGCTTCGGACAGGCCTACAATGAGCAGTTCTTC. Protein sequence: CASSFGQAYNEQFF. The full variable domain, in which reference TRBV7-2 and TRBJ2-1 provide the parts outside the CDR3, is GAGVSQSPSNKVTEKGKDVELRCDPISGHTALYWYRQSLGQGLEFLIYFQGNSAPDKSGLPSDRFSAERTGGSVSTLTIQRTQQEDSAVYLCASSFGQAYNEQFFGPGTRLTVL.

The V call is TRBV7-9, the J call TRBJ1-2; TRBD1 matches 8 bases. The CDR3 spans 14 residues. Germline CDR1 is SEHNR and CDR2 is FQNEAQ (reference sequence). J gave up 5 bases and V 0 bases, and 2 bases lay outside the gene matches. The CDR3 region has the DNA TGTGCCAGCAGCTTAGCCGGACAGGGTTATGGCTACACCTTC. Translation: CASSLAGQGYGYTF.

This chain joins TRBV5-4 and TRBJ2-3; perhaps TRBD2 as D (6 bases). Germline V gives CDR1 SGHNT, CDR2 YYREEE (reference sequence). The CDR3 is 16 residues long. Trimming took off 0 bases at V and 4 bases at J, with 15 bases between the two ends. The CDR3 loop is CASSLGDGEVPDTQYF. DNA of the CDR3: TGTGCCAGCAGCTTGGGGGACGGGGAGGTTCCAGATACGCAGTATTTT.

This clone has more than one count but fewer than ten. V and J are TRBV2 and TRBJ1-1; no clear D gene. This CDR3 region has 13 residues. Germline V CDR1 and CDR2: SNHLY, FYNNEI. Trimming pared 4 bases from V and 0 bases from J, leaving 6 bases between. The CDR3 DNA follows: TGTGCCAGCAGTGGGGAGATGAACACTGAAGCTTTCTTT. Translated, it gives CASSGEMNTEAFF.

This clone was counted once. The J gene is TRBJ1-4, the V gene TRBV5-1; 7 nucleotides line up with TRBD1. The CDR3 totals 15 residues. V was clipped by 4 bases and J by 0 bases; unmatched bases: 3. CDR1 is SGHRS and CDR2 is YFSETQ in the germline V gene. This chain's CDR3 is CASSEGAATNEKLFF. DNA of the CDR3: TGCGCCAGCAGCGAGGGGGCCGCAACTAATGAAAAACTGTTTTTT.

The chain has TRBV19 and TRBJ2-6, with D possibly being TRBD1 (6 bases). The V end was cut by 3 bases, the J end by 3 bases, with 9 bases between. The CDR3 spans 15 residues. Germline CDR1 reads LNHDA; CDR2 reads SQIVND (reference sequence). CDR3 region: CASSIHRVGANVLTF. The CDR3 DNA follows: TGTGCCAGTAGTATTCACAGGGTTGGGGCCAACGTCCTGACTTTC.

The chain uses TRBV19 and TRBJ1-1, with 7 bases lining up with TRBD1. In germline, CDR1 is LNHDA, CDR2 SQIVND (reference sequence). J gave up 3 bases and V 6 bases, and 10 bases lay outside the gene matches. The CDR3 is made up of 15 amino acids. The DNA for the CDR3 is TGTGCCAGTAGCGAAGCCTGGACAGGAGACACTGAAGCTTTCTTT. This encodes CASSEAWTGDTEAFF.

V is TRBV7-9 and J is TRBJ1-4; D is ambiguous. V shed 7 bases and J shed 8 bases, with 14 bases lying between them. Germline V gene data show CDR1 as SEHNR and CDR2 as FQNEAQ (reference sequence). The CDR3 extends over 13 amino acids. CDR3 nucleotide sequence: TGTGCCAGCAACACCGATTGGGCAGAAAAACTGTTTTTT. As protein: CASNTDWAEKLFF.

The V and J genes are TRBV28 and TRBJ1-6; D is uncertain. CDR3 length equals 12 residues. Trimming removed 3 bases from V and 17 bases from J, with 14 bases in between. The germline V gene encodes CDR1 MDHEN and CDR2 SYDVKM. The CDR3 DNA reads as TGTGCCAGCAGTTTGGCGGTCGGTGACGTCCACTTT. It encodes CASSLAVGDVHF.

J is TRBJ2-5 and V is TRBV6-1; weak D call: TRBD2 (6 bases). Per the germline V gene, CDR1 is MNHNS and CDR2 is SASEGT. The CDR3 length is 13 residues. Trimming shortened V by 6 bases and J by 5 bases, and 13 bases separated the two germline ends. CDR3 DNA: TGTGCCAGCAGCGTCTTGGCGGGGGAGACCCAGTACTTC. Protein: CASSVLAGETQYF.

The chain couples TRBV5-1 to TRBJ1-1, with 10 bases that match TRBD1. Germline trimming cut 3 bases from V and 4 bases from J; bases unmatched to any gene: 3. The V gene's germline CDR1 is SGHRS and CDR2 YFSETQ. The CDR3 runs to 14 residues. CDR3 protein: CASSSGQGFTEAFF. Here the CDR3 DNA reads TGCGCCAGCAGCTCGGGACAGGGGTTCACTGAAGCTTTCTTT.

The V and J genes are TRBV9 and TRBJ2-6, with 10 bases aligning to TRBD1. J lost 2 bases, V lost 6 bases, and 17 bases had no gene match. The CDR3 runs to 20 residues. CDR1 and CDR2 from the germline V gene are SGDLS and YYNGEE. The DNA of the CDR3 is TGTGCCAGCACCAAGGGAACACCGGCCGGGACAGGGGCTGGGGCCAACGTCCTGACTTTC. Its translation: CASTKGTPAGTGAGANVLTF.